This TCR beta chain was sequenced during a study of blood T cells in healthy people across ages. Caucasian individuals from Russia who were healthy and aged roughly 6 to 100 acted as donors. There are 13 residues in the CDR3. Trimming pared 9 bases from V and 10 bases from J, leaving 19 bases between. Alongside a J-beta primer mix, a sample-barcoded 5' primer served in a second PCR lasting roughly 6 to 12 cycles. Via MiXCR, TCRdb re-called the 5' RACE reads, giving one row per CDR3 protein. This sample has 750,000 to 850,000 distinct CDR3 sequences, with roughly 25% found just once. These data were likewise used in another study, on T cells of mothers and their children. That source notes: Slightly higher overlap, not significant, was seen in related mother-child pairs than in unrelated pairs.

This receptor was taken from a boy aged 5-17 years in good health. This rearrangement joins TRBV12-3 or TRBV12-4 to TRBJ2-1, with TRBD1 as a possible D gene (6 bases). Sequencing used blood. The DNA for the CDR3 is TGTGCCAGTCGTCCCGGGACATCTACCGAGCAGTTCTTC. Protein: CASRPGTSTEQFF.